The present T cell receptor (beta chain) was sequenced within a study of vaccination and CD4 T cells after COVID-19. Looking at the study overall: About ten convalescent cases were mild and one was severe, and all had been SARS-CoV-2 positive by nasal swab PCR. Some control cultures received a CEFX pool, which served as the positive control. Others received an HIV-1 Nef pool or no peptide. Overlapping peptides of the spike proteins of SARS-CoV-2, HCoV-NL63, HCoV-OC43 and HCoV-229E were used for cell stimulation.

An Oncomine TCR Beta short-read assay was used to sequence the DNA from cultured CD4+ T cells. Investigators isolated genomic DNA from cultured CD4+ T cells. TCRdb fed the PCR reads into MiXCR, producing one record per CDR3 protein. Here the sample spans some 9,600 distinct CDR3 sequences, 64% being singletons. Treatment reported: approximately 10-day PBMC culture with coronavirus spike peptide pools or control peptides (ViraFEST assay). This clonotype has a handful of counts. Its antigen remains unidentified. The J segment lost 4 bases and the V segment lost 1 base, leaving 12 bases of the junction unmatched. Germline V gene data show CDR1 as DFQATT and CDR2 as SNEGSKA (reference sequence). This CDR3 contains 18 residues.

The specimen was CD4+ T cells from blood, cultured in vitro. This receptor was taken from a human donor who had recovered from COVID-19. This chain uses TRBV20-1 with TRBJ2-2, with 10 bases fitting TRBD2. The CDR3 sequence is CSARGPGLASTGTGELFF. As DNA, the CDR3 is TGCAGTGCTAGAGGACCGGGACTAGCGTCAACCGGCACCGGGGAGCTGTTTTTT.